The sequence of this T cell receptor (beta chain) was determined in a study of blood T cell repertoires in COVID-19. Study-level background: The samples span acute and convalescent COVID-19 from the United States, Italy and Spain. Nucleic acid was either cDNA or gDNA, and it came from T cells, B-cell-depleted T cells, or PBMCs.

Losses at the gene ends were 0 bases for V and 2 bases for J; bases not matched to a gene: 4. The CDR3 spans 15 residues. The germline V gene encodes CDR1 SGDLS and CDR2 YYNGEE. Per the authors' pipeline: Counts of nucleated cells, estimated from reference gene primer amplification, were obtained. Some clones are missing from TCRdb's copy, which holds only in-frame ones; the method was immunoSEQ multiplex PCR. From that table come the V and J calls and clone size; the DNA was used to work out D and trimming. The table records 150,000 to 200,000 clones, over 80% of them present only once. The Seattle site enrolled patients during active infection and followed them longitudinally.

The receptor's source is a man in his sixties with COVID-19, enrolled during active disease. This chain links TRBV9 with TRBJ2-7, with TRBD1 identical over 8 bases. The sample consisted of peripheral blood. The CDR3 loop is CASSVGGTGPYEQYF. The CDR3 DNA is TGTGCCAGCAGCGTAGGAGGGACAGGACCCTACGAGCAGTACTTC.